The 14 T cell receptor beta chains below come from one sample, sequenced in a study of shared clonotypes between healthy human individuals. Produced via immunoSEQ multiplex PCR; TCRdb's table is partial and in-frame only. The top ten hold about 0.4% of the sample, which has roughly 1,500,000 clones, roughly 98% seen once. The specimen was naive CD4+ T cells sorted from blood. Subset described: CD45RA+ positively selected. The origin of the receptors is a man aged 25 to 45 in good health.

A note on this clone: The sample carries other DNA sequences with the same CDR3. The chain links TRBV5-1 to TRBJ2-3, with 8 bases that match TRBD2. V lost 0 bases and J lost 1; bases outside the gene matches: 4. The CDR3 covers 16 residues. CDR1 SGHRS and CDR2 YFSETQ come from the germline V gene. DNA for the CDR3: TGCGCCAGCAGCTTGGGGCCGGGACTAGGCACAGATACGCAGTATTTT. It encodes CASSLGPGLGTDTQYF. The variable domain in full, with the rest retrieved from reference TRBV5-1 and TRBJ2-3, is KAGVTQTPRYLIKTRGQQVTLSCSPISGHRSVSWYQQTPGQGLQFLFEYFSETQRNKGNFPGRFSGRQFSNSRSEMNVSTLELGDSALYLCASSLGPGLGTDTQYFGPGTRLTVL.

V is TRBV7-9 and J is TRBJ2-3, with D hard to call. CDR1 and CDR2 from the germline V gene are SEHNR and FQNEAQ (reference sequence). Trimming took 7 bases from V and 4 from J, leaving 6 bases between them. This CDR3 is 11 amino acids long. CDR3 residues: CASTKADTQYF. The CDR3 DNA sequence: TGTGCCAGCACCAAAGCAGATACGCAGTATTTT.

The sample holds one count of this clone. As DNA, the CDR3 is TGTGCCAGCTCAGCCGGGGATCCGGGGGAACTGTTTTTT. Its protein product is CASSAGDPGELFF. The chain joins TRBV18 to TRBJ1-4, with a weak D call TRBD1 (5 bases). Trimming shortened V by 5 bases and J by 12 bases, and 16 bases separated the two germline ends. The CDR3 extends over 13 amino acids. Per the germline V gene, CDR1 is KGHSH and CDR2 is LQKENI.

The V and J genes are TRBV19 and TRBJ2-7; no clear D gene. The CDR3 extends over 13 amino acids. Germline CDR1 reads LNHDA; CDR2 reads SQIVND (reference sequence). The germline V and J ends were trimmed by 5 bases and 4 bases, with 12 bases remaining between them. The CDR3 DNA sequence: TGTGCCAGTAGTCCGCCCGCGTCATACGAGCAGTACTTC. It translates to CASSPPASYEQYF. Using reference TRBV19 and TRBJ2-7 for the parts outside the CDR3, the full variable domain is DGGITQSPKYLFRKEGQNVTLSCEQNLNHDAMYWYRQDPGQGLRLIYYSQIVNDFQKGDIAEGYSVSREKKESFPLTVTSAQKNPTAFYLCASSPPASYEQYFGPGTRLTVT.

The chain has TRBV7-6 and TRBJ1-4; no clear D. This CDR3 spans 15 amino acids. Per germline, CDR1 SGHVS and CDR2 FNYEAQ. Trimming shortened V by 5 bases and J by 8 bases, and 18 bases separated the two germline ends. CDR3 region: CASSHNDQRNEKLFF. The CDR3 DNA is TGTGCCAGCAGCCACAACGATCAGAGGAACGAAAAACTGTTTTTT. The full variable domain, in which reference TRBV7-6 and TRBJ1-4 provide the parts outside the CDR3, is GAGVSQSPRYKVTKRGQDVALRCDPISGHVSLYWYRQALGQGPEFLTYFNYEAQQDKSGLPNDRFSAERPEGSISTLTIQRTEQRDSAMYRCASSHNDQRNEKLFFGSGTQLSVL.

A note on this clone: This same CDR3 is encoded by further DNA sequences in the sample. The chain couples TRBV19 to TRBJ2-7; 7 positions agree with TRBD1. Losses at the gene ends were 1 base for V and 4 bases for J; bases not matched to a gene: 1. Germline CDR1 reads LNHDA; CDR2 reads SQIVND (reference sequence). CDR3 length equals 13 residues. The DNA of the CDR3 is TGTGCCAGTAGTATAGGACAGGGTTACGAGCAGTACTTC. The encoded protein is CASSIGQGYEQYF.

This chain connects TRBV28 to TRBJ1-5, with TRBD1 matching over 7 bases. Germline V gene data show CDR1 as MDHEN and CDR2 as SYDVKM. This CDR3 region has 17 residues. The V and J ends lost 6 bases and 7 bases, in that order; junction bases with no gene match: 18. CDR3 sequence (DNA): TGTGCCAGCAGCCTACATAGACAGGGAGTTCGGCAGCAGCCCCAGCATTTT. Its protein product is CASSLHRQGVRQQPQHF.

In its sample, this clone was seen once. The chain recombines TRBV5-1 with TRBJ1-1; D gene ambiguous. The V and J ends lost 2 bases and 5 bases respectively, with 10 bases between them. CDR1 and CDR2 (germline): SGHRS, YFSETQ. The CDR3 is 13 amino acids. The CDR3 region has the DNA TGCGCCAGCAGCTTCCGGGAGAGGACTGAAGCTTTCTTT. Its translation is CASSFRERTEAFF.

The chain combines TRBV10-3 with TRBJ2-1, with TRBD2 identical over 7 bases. The CDR3 sequence is 13 residues long. CDR1 and CDR2 from the germline V gene are ENHRY and SYGVKD. With 4 bases clipped from V and 9 bases from J, the junction kept 6 bases outside the gene matches. The CDR3 loop is CAISGRGEGEQFF. Written as DNA, the CDR3 is TGTGCCATCAGTGGACGGGGGGAGGGTGAGCAGTTCTTC.

The chain links TRBV5-1 to TRBJ2-1; 12 bases map to TRBD2. V shed 3 bases, J shed 7 bases, and the junction held 8 bases outside the gene matches. The CDR3 is 16 residues long. Germline assignment: CDR1 SGHRS and CDR2 YFSETQ. CDR3 DNA: TGCGCCAGCAGCTCCTTGCCAGGACTAGCGGGAAATGAGCAGTTCTTC. Translated, it gives CASSSLPGLAGNEQFF.

Details on this clone: Other nucleotide sequences in the sample specify the same CDR3. The rearrangement links TRBV9 to TRBJ2-7; weak D call: TRBD1 (5 bases). Germline loops: CDR1 SGDLS, CDR2 YYNGEE. The CDR3 has 14 amino acids. Trimming removed 2 bases from V and 2 bases from J, with 11 bases in between. CDR3 nucleotides: TGTGCCAGCAGCGTGGGGCAGGGCCCCTACGAGCAGTACTTC. This translates into CASSVGQGPYEQYF.

This clone is a singleton in its sample. V usage is TRBV6-1 and J usage is TRBJ1-5; D may be TRBD1 (6 bases). Trimming left V 4 bases short and J 4 bases short, with 17 bases between. This CDR3 region has 16 residues. The germline V gene encodes CDR1 MNHNS and CDR2 SASEGT. As DNA, the CDR3 is TGTGCCAGCAGTGTTTTTGCGGGGGGCGAAAATCAGCCCCAGCATTTT. Translated, it gives CASSVFAGGENQPQHF.

DNA for the CDR3: TGTGCCAGCAGCTTAGGTCAGGGTAGGAGCTACACCTTC. Translated: CASSLGQGRSYTF. The chain combines TRBV13 with TRBJ1-2, with D maybe TRBD1 (5 bases). Germline V CDR1 and CDR2: PRHDT, FYEKMQ (reference sequence). The germline V and J ends were trimmed by 0 bases and 9 bases, with 11 bases remaining between them. The CDR3 consists of 13 residues.

The chain links TRBV6-5 to TRBJ1-1; the D gene is possibly TRBD1 (6 bases). The CDR3 runs to 13 residues. Germline values: CDR1 MNHEY, CDR2 SVGAGI. The V end lost 6 bases, the J end lost 3 bases, and 11 bases lay between the germline ends. The CDR3 nucleotides read TGTGCCAGCAGCAATACAGGGCACACTGAAGCTTTCTTT. It encodes CASSNTGHTEAFF.